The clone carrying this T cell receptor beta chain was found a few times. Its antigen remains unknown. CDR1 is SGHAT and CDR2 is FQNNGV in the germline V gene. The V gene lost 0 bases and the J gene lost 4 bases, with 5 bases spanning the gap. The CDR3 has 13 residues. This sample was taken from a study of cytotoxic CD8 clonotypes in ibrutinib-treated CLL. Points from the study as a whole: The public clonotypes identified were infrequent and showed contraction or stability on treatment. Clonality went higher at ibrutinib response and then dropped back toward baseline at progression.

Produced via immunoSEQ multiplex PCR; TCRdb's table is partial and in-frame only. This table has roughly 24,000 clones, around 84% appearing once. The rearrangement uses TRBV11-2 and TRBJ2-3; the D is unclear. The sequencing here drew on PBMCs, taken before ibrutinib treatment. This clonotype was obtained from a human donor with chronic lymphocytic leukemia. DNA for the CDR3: TGTGCCAGCAGCTTAGACCGGGCAGATACGCAGTATTTT. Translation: CASSLDRADTQYF.